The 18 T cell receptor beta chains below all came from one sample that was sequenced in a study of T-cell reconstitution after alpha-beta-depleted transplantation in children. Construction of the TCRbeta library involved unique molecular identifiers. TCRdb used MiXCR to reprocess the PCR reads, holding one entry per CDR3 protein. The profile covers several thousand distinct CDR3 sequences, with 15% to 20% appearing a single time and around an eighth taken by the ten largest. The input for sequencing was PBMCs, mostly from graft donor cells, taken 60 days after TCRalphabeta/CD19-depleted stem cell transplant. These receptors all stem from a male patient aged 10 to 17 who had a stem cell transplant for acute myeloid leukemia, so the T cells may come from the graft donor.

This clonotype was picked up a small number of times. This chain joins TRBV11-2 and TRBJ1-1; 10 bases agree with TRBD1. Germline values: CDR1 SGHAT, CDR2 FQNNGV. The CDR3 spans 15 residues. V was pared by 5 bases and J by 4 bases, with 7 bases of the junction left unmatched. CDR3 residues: CASSIGTGVVTEAFF. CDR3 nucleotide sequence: TGTGCCAGCAGCATTGGGACAGGGGTCGTCACTGAAGCTTTCTTT.

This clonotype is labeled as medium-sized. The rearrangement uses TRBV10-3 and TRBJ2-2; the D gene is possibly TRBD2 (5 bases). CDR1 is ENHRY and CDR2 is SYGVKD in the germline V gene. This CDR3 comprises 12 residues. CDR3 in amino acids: CAHGLGTGELFF. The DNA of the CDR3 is TGTGCACACGGACTGGGCACCGGGGAGCTGTTTTTT.

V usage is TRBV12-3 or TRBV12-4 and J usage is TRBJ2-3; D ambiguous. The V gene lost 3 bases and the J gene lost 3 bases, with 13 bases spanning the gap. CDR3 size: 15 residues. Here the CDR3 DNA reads TGTGCCAGCAGTTTGACACCGTTGAGGACAGATACGCAGTATTTT. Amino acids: CASSLTPLRTDTQYF.

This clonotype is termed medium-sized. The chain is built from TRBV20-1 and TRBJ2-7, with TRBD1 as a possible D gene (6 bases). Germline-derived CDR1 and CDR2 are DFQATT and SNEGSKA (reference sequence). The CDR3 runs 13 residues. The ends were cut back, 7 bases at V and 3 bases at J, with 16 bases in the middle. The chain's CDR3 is CSVPPTGIYEQYF. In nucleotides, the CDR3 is TGCAGTGTCCCCCCTACAGGGATCTACGAGCAGTACTTC.

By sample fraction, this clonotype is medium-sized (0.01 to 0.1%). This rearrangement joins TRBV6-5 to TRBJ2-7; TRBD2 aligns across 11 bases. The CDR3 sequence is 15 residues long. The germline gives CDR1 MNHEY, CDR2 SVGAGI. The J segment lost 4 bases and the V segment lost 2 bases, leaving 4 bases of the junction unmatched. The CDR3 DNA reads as TGTGCCAGCAGTTACGGAGGACTAGCGGGTTACGAGCAGTACTTC. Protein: CASSYGGLAGYEQYF.

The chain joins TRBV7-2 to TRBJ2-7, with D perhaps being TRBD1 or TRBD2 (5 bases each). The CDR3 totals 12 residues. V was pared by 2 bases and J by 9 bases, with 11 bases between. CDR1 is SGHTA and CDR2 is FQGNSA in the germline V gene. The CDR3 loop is CASSLLGTGQYF. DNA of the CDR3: TGTGCCAGCAGCTTACTAGGGACCGGGCAGTACTTC. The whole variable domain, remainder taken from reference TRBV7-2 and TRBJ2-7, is GAGVSQSPSNKVTEKGKDVELRCDPISGHTALYWYRQSLGQGLEFLIYFQGNSAPDKSGLPSDRFSAERTGGSVSTLTIQRTQQEDSAVYLCASSLLGTGQYFGPGTRLTVT.

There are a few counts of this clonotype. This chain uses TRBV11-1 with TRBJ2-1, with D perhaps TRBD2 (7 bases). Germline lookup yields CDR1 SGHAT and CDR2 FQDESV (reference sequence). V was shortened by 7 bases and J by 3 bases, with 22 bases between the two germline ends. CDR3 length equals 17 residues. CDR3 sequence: CASISQGQERGYNEQFF. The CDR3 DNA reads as TGTGCCAGCATATCCCAGGGACAAGAGCGGGGCTACAATGAGCAGTTCTTC.

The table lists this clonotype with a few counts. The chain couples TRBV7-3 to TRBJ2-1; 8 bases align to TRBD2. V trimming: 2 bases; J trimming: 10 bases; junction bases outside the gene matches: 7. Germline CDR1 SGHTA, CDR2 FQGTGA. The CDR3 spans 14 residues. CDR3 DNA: TGTGCCAGCAGCTTACTAGCGGGCGCCGCGGAGCAGTTCTTC. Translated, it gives CASSLLAGAAEQFF.

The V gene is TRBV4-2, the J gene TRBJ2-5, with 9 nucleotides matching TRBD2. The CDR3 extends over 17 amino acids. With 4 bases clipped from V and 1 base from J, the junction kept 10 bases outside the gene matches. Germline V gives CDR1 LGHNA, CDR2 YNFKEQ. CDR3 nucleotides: TGTGCCAGCAGCCCGGGGCCAGCGGGGGGTTTCCAAGAGACCCAGTACTTC. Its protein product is CASSPGPAGGFQETQYF.

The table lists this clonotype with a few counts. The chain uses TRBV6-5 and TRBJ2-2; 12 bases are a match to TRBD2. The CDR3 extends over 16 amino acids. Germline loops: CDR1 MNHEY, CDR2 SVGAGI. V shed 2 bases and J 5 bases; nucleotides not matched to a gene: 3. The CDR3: CASSYLAGGTTGELFF. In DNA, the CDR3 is TGTGCCAGCAGTTACCTAGCGGGAGGGACGACCGGGGAGCTGTTTTTT.

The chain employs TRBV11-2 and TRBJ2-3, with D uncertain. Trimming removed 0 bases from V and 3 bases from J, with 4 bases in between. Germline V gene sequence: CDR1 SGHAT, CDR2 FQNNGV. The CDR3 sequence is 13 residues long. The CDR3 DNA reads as TGTGCCAGCAGCTTAGATCGTACAGATACGCAGTATTTT. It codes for CASSLDRTDTQYF.

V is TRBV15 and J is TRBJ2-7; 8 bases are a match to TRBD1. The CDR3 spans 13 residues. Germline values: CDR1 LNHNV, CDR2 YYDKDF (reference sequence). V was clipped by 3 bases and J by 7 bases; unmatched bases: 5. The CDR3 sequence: CATSSQQGGEQYF. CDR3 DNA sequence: TGTGCCACCAGCAGTCAACAGGGGGGAGAGCAGTACTTC.

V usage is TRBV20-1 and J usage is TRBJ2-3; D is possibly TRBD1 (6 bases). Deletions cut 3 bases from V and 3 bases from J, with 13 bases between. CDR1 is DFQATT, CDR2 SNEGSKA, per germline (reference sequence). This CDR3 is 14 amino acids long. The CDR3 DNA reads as TGCAGTGCTAGTGACAGGAGAGGAACAGATACGCAGTATTTT. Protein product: CSASDRRGTDTQYF.

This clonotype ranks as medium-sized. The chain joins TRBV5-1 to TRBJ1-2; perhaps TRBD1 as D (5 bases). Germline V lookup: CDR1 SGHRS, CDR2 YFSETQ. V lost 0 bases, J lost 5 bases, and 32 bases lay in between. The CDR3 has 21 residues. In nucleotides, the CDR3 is TGCGCCAGCAGCTTGGCGGTTGGTCGATGGCAGGGCCCGTCCGCTCCTTATGGCTACACCTTC. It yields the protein CASSLAVGRWQGPSAPYGYTF.

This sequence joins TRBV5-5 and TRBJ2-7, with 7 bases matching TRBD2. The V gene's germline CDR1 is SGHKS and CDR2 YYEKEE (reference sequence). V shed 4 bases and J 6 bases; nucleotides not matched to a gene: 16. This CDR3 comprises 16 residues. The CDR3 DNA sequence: TGTGCCAGCAGCAGTGGGGGGGGTAGTTTGCTTAGCGAGCAGTACTTC. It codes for CASSSGGGSLLSEQYF.

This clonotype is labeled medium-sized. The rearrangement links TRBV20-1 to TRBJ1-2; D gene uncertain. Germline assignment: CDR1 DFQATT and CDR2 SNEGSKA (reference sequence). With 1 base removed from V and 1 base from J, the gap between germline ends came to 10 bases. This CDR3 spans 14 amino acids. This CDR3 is CSARVVPYNYGYTF. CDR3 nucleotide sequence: TGCAGTGCTAGAGTCGTACCTTATAACTATGGCTACACCTTC.

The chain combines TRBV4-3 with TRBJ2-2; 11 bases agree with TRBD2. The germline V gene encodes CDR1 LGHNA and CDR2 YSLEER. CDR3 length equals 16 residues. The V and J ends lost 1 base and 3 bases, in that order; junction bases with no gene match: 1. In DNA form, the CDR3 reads TGCGCCAGCAGCCAAGGGACTAGCGGGTACACCGGGGAGCTGTTTTTT. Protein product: CASSQGTSGYTGELFF.

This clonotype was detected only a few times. This CDR3 reads CSASSGASSSYNEQFF. The CDR3 DNA is TGCAGTGCTAGTTCGGGGGCCTCCAGCTCCTACAATGAGCAGTTCTTC. The chain recombines TRBV20-1 with TRBJ2-1; possibly TRBD1 or TRBD2 for D (6 bases each). The germline V and J ends were trimmed by 3 bases and 0 bases, with 15 bases remaining between them. Germline V gives CDR1 DFQATT, CDR2 SNEGSKA (reference sequence). CDR3 length: 16 amino acids.